This paragraph reports one T cell receptor beta chain. This record belongs to a study of PD-1 blockade in classical Hodgkin lymphoma. Using immunoSEQ multiplex PCR, the repertoire was profiled, and TCRdb retains in-frame clones only, with some absent. The sample has about 12,000 clones; around four fifths are singletons. Patients all relapsed after autologous stem cell transplantation, and there was variation in brentuximab vedotin exposure. The CDR3 consists of 16 residues. V shed 1 base and J shed 0 bases, with 11 bases lying between them. CDR1 is SGHDT and CDR2 is YYEEEE in the germline V gene. The sequenced sample was peripheral blood mononuclear cells (PBMCs), obtained at baseline. The sequence derives from a human donor with classical Hodgkin lymphoma. V is TRBV5-6 and J is TRBJ1-3, with a tentative D call TRBD1 (5 bases). The CDR3 DNA reads TGTGCCAGCAGCTTGTCGTCCAGGGCCTCTGGAAACACCATATATTTT. It encodes CASSLSSRASGNTIYF.